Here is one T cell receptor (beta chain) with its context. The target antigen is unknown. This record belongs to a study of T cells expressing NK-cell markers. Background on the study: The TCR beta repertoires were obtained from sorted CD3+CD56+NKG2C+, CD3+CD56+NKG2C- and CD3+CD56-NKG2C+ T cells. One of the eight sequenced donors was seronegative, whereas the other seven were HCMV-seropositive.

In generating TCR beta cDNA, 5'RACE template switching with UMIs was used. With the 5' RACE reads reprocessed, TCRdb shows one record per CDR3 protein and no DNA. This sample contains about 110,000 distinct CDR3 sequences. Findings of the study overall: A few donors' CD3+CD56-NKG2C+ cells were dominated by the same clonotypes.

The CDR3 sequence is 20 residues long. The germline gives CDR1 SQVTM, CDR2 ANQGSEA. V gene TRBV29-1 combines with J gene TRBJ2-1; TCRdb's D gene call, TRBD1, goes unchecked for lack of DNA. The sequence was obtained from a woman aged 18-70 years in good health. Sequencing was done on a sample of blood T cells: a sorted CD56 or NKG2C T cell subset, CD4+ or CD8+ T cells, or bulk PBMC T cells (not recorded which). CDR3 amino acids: CSVDGTGGSAGPRNYNEQFF.